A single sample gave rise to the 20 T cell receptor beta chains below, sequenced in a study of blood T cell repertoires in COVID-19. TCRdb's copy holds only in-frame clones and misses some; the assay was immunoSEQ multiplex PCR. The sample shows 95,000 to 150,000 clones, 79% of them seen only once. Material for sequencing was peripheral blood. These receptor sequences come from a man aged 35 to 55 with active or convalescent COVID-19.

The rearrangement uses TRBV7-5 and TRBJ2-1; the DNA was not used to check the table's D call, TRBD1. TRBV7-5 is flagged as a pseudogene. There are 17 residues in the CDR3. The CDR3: CVRTYIPVTAPNNEQFF. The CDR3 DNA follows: TGTGTCAGAACCTATATACCAGTGACAGCACCTAACAATGAGCAGTTCTTC.

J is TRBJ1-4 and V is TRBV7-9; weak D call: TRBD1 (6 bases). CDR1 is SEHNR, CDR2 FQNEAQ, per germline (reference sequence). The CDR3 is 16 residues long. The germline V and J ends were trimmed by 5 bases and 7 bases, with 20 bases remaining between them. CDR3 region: CASSQGSAGVSEKLFF. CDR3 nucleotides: TGTGCCAGCAGCCAGGGGTCGGCGGGCGTCTCTGAAAAACTGTTTTTT. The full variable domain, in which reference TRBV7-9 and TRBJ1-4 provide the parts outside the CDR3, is DTGVSQNPRHKITKRGQNVTFRCDPISEHNRLYWYRQTLGQGPEFLTYFQNEAQLEKSRLLSDRFSAERPKGSFSTLEIQRTEQGDSAMYLCASSQGSAGVSEKLFFGSGTQLSVL.

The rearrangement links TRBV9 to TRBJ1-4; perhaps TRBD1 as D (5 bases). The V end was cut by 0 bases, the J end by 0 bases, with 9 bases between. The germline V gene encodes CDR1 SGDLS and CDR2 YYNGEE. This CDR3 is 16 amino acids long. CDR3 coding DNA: TGTGCCAGCAGCGTAGAGCAGGGTGCAACTAATGAAAAACTGTTTTTT. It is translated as CASSVEQGATNEKLFF.

CDR3 sequence: CASSLLRGDLGEQYF. The CDR3 coding sequence is TGTGCCAGCAGCCTACTTCGGGGGGACCTAGGGGAGCAGTACTTC. The chain uses TRBV6-2 or TRBV6-3 and TRBJ2-7; 7 bases are a match to TRBD2. Germline V gives CDR1 MNHEY, CDR2 SVGEGT. V lost 6 bases to trimming and J lost 7 bases; unmatched junction nucleotides: 15. The CDR3 length is 15 residues.

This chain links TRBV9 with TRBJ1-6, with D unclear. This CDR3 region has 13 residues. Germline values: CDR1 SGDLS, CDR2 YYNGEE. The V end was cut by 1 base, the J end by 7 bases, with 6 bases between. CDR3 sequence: CASSVTENSPLHF. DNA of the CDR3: TGTGCCAGCAGCGTAACCGAGAATTCACCCCTCCACTTT.

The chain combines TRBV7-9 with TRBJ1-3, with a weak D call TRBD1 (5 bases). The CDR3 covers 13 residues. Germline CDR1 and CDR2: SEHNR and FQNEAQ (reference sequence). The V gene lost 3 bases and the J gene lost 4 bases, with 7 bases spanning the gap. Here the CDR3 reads CASSLGQGNTIYF. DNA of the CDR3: TGTGCCAGCAGCTTGGGGCAGGGAAACACCATATATTTT.

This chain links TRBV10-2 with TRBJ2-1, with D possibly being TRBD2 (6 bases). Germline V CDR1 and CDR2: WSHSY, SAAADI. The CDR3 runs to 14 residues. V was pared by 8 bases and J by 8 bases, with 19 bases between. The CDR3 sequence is CASSEAGGVYEQFF. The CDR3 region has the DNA TGCGCCAGCTCTGAGGCGGGCGGGGTTTATGAGCAGTTCTTC.

CDR3 region: CASRAGFANTGELFF. DNA of the CDR3: TGCGCCAGCAGGGCAGGGTTCGCGAACACCGGGGAGCTGTTTTTT. V gene TRBV10-2 combines with J gene TRBJ2-2, with D possibly being TRBD1 (5 bases). Germline CDR1 is WSHSY and CDR2 is SAAADI. V lost 6 bases to trimming and J lost 0 bases, with 11 bases between them. The CDR3 contains 15 residues.

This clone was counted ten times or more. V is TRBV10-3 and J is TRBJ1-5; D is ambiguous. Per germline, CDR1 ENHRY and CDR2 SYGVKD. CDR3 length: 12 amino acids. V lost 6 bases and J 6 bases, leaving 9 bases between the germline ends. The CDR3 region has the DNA TGTGCCATCAGGGAGGGTAGTCAGCCCCAGCATTTT. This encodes CAIREGSQPQHF.

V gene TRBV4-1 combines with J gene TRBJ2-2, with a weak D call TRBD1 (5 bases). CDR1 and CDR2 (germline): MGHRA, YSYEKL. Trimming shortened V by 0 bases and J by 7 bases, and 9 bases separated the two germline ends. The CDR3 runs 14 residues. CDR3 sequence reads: CASSQDRAVGELFF. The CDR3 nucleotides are TGCGCCAGCAGCCAAGACAGGGCCGTCGGGGAGCTGTTTTTT.

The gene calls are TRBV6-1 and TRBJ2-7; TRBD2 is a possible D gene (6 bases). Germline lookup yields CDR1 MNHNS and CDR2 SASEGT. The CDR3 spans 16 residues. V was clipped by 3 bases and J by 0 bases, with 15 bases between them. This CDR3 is CASSDPRGVSSYEQYF. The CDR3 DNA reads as TGTGCCAGCAGTGACCCCCGCGGGGTTAGCTCCTACGAGCAGTACTTC.

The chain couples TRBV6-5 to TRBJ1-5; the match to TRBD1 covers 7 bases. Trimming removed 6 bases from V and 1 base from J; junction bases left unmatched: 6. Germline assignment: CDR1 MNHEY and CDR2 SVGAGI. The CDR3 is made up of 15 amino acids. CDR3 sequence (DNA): TGTGCCAGCAGAGGCGGGACAGCAAGCAATCAGCCCCAGCATTTT. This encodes CASRGGTASNQPQHF.

This CDR3 is CASSVAGVGDTQYF. The CDR3, as DNA: TGTGCCAGCAGCGTAGCGGGGGTGGGAGATACGCAGTATTTT. This chain links TRBV9 with TRBJ2-3; D might be TRBD2 (6 bases). Germline assignment: CDR1 SGDLS and CDR2 YYNGEE. The V end lost 0 bases, the J end lost 5 bases, and 10 bases lay between the germline ends. The CDR3 is 14 residues long.

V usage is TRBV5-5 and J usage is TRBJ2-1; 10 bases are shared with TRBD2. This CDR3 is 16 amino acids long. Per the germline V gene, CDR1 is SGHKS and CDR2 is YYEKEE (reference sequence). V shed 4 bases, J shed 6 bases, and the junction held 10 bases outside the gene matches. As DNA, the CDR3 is TGTGCCAGCAGCGAGGAGCTAGCGGGGGCTCCCAATGAGCAGTTCTTC. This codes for CASSEELAGAPNEQFF.

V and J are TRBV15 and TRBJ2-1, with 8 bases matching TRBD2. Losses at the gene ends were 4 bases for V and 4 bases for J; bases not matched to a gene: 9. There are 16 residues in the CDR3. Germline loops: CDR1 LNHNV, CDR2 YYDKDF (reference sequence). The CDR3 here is CATSTGGAGIYNEQFF. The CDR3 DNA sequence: TGTGCCACCAGCACCGGGGGGGCGGGAATTTACAATGAGCAGTTCTTC.

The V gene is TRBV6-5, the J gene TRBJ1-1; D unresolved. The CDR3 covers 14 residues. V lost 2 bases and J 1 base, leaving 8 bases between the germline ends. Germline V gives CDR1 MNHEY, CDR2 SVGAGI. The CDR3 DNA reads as TGTGCCAGCAGTTACCGGGTCTCGAACACTGAAGCTTTCTTT. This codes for CASSYRVSNTEAFF.

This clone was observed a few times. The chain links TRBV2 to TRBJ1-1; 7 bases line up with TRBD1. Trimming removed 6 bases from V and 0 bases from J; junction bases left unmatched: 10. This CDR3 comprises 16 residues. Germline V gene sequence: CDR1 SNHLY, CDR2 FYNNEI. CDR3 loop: CASREGAGMMNTEAFF. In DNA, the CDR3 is TGTGCCAGCAGAGAGGGGGCAGGAATGATGAACACTGAAGCTTTCTTT.

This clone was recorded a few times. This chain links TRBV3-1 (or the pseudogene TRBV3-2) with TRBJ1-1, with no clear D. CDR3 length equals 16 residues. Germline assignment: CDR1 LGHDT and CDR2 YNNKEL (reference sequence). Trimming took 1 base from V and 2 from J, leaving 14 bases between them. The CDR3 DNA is TGTGCCAGCAGCCAAGCTCGTGCCATCCTAAACACTGAAGCTTTCTTT. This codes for CASSQARAILNTEAFF.

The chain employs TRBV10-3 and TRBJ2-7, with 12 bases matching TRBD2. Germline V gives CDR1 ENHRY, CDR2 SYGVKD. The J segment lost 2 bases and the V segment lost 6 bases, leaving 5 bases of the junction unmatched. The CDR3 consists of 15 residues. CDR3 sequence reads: CAIREASGGAYEQYF. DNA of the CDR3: TGTGCCATCAGGGAAGCTAGCGGGGGGGCCTACGAGCAGTACTTC.

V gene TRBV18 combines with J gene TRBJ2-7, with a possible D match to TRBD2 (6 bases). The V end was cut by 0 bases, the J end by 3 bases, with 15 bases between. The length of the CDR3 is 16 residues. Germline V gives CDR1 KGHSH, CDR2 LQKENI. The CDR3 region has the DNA TGTGCCAGCTCACCACCCGGGGACTTCTACCTCTACGAGCAGTACTTC. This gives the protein CASSPPGDFYLYEQYF.